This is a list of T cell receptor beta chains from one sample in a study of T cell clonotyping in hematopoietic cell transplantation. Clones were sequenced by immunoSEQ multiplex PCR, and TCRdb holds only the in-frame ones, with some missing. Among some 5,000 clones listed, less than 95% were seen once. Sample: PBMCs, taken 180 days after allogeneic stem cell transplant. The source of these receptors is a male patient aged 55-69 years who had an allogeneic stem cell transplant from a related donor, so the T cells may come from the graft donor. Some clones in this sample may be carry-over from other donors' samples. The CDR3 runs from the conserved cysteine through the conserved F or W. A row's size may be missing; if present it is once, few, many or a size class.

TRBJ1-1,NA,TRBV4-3,CASSQEWTVTEAFF
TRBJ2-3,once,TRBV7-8,CASSLDGVYTDTQYF
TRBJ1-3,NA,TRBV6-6,CASSYAKTGNTIYF
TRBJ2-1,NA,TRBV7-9,CASSHRLAGYNEQFF
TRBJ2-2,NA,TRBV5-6,CASSLWTGGFTGELFF
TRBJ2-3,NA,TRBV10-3,CAISDFQGGTDTQYF
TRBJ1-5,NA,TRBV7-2,CASSPGDSNQPQHF
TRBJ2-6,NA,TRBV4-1,CASSQVRANVLTF
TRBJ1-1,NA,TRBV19,CASSTTGVATEAFF
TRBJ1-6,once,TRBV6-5,CASSYSDRVRVSPLHF
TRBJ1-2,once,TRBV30,CATGGGRNGYTF
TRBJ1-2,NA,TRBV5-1,CASSGGTGGGYGYTF
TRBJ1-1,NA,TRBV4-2,CASRLVGGGPEAFF
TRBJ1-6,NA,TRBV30,CAWSRGQDNSPLHF
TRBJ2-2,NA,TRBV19,CASSIPRGGTGELFF
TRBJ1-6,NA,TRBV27,CASKTAFGPYNSPLHF
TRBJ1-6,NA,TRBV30,CAWSARGGLSPLHF
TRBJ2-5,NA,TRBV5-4,CASSSTGWETQYF
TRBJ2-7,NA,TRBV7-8,CASSLVLWGQGDNEQYF
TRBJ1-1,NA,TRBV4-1,CASSQILGLLNTEAFF
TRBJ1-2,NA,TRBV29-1,CSVPDTDGYTF
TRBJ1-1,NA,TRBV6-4,CASRRESLNTEAFF
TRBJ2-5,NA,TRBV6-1,CASRALAGGGETQYF